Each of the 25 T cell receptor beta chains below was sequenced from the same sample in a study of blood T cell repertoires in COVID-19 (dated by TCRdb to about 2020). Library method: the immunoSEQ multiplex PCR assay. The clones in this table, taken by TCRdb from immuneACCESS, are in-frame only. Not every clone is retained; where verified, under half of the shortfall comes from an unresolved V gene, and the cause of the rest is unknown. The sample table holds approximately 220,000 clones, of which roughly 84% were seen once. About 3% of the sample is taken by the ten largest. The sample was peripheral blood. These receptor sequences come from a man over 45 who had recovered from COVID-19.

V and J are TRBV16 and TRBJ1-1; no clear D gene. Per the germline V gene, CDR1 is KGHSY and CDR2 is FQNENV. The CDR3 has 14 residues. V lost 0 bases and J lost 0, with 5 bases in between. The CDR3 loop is CASSQSQLNTEAFF. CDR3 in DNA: TGTGCCAGCAGCCAATCGCAGTTGAACACTGAAGCTTTCTTT.

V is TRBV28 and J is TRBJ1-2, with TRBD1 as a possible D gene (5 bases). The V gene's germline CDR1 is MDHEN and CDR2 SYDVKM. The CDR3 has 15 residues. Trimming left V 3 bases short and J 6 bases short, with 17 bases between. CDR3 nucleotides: TGTGCCAGCAGTTTGTTATCCCCCAGGGAGGATGGCTACACCTTC. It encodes CASSLLSPREDGYTF.

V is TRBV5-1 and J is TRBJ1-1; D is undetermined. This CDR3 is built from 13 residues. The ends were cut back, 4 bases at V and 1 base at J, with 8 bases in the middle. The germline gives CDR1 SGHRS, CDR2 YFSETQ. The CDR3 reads CASSPLTNTEAFF. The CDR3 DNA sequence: TGCGCCAGCAGCCCCCTAACGAACACTGAAGCTTTCTTT.

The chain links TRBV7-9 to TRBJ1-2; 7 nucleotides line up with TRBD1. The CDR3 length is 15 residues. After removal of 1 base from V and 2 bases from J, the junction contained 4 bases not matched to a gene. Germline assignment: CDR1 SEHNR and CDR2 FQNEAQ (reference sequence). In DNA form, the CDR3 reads TGTGCCAGCAGCTTAGGAGGGGGCGAGAACTATGGCTACACCTTC. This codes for CASSLGGGENYGYTF.

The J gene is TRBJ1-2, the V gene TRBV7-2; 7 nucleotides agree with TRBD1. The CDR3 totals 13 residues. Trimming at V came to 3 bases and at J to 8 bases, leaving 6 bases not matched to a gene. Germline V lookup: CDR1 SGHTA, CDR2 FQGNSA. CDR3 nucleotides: TGTGCCAGCAGCTTGGAAACAGGGGTCGGCTACACCTTC. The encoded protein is CASSLETGVGYTF. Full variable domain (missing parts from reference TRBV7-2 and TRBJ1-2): GAGVSQSPSNKVTEKGKDVELRCDPISGHTALYWYRQSLGQGLEFLIYFQGNSAPDKSGLPSDRFSAERTGGSVSTLTIQRTQQEDSAVYLCASSLETGVGYTFGSGTRLTVV.

The CDR3 nucleotides read TGTGCCAGCAGCCAATTAGGGTCAGGGGGATATGGCTACACCTTC. Encoded protein: CASSQLGSGGYGYTF. The chain employs TRBV3-1 (or the pseudogene TRBV3-2) and TRBJ1-2; 7 bases match TRBD1. CDR3 length: 15 residues. Germline CDR1 reads LGHDT; CDR2 reads YNNKEL (reference sequence). With 2 bases clipped from V and 5 bases from J, the junction kept 8 bases outside the gene matches.

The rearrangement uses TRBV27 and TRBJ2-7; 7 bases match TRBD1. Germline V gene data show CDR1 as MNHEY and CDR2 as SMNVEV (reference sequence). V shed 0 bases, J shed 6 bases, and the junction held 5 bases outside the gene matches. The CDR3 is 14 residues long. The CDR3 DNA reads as TGTGCCAGCAGTTTATCGGGACAGACCCCCGAGCAGTACTTC. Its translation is CASSLSGQTPEQYF.

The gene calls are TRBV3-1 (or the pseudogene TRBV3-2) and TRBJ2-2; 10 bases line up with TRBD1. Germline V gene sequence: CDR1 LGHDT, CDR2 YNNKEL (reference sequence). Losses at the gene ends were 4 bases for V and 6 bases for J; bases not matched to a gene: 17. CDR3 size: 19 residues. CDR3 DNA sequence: TGTGCCAGCAGCCTCCGGGACAGGGGATTAGATGGCGGAGCCGGGGAGCTGTTTTTT. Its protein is CASSLRDRGLDGGAGELFF.

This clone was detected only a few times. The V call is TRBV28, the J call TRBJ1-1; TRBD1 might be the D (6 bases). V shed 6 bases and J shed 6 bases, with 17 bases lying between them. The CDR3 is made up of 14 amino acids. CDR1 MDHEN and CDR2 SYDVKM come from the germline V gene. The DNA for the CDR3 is TGTGCCAGCAGAACAGGGACGAGGATGTCTGAAGCTTTCTTT. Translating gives CASRTGTRMSEAFF.

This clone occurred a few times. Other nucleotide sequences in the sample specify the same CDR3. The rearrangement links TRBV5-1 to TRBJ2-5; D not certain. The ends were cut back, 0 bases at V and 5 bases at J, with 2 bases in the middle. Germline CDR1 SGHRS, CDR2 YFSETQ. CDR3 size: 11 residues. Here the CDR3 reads CASSLAETQYF. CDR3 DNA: TGCGCCAGCAGCTTGGCGGAGACCCAGTACTTC.

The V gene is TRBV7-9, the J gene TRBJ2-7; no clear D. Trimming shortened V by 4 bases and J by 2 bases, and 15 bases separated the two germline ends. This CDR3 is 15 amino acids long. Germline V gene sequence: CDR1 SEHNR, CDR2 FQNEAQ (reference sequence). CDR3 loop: CASSSAAVGAYEQYF. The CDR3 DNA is TGTGCCAGCAGCTCCGCCGCAGTGGGCGCCTACGAGCAGTACTTC.

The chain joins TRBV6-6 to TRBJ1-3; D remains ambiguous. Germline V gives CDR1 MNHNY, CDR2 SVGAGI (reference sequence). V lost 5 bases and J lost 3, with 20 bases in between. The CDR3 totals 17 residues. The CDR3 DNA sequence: TGTGCCAGCAGTCGGATTTGGGCAGGTGGAATTGGAAACACCATATATTTT. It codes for CASSRIWAGGIGNTIYF.

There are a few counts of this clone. The CDR3 loop reads CASSLGTVNTEAFF. CDR3 DNA: TGCGCCAGCAGCTTGGGGACAGTAAACACTGAAGCTTTCTTT. The chain recombines TRBV5-1 with TRBJ1-1, with TRBD1 as a possible D gene (6 bases). V was shortened by 0 bases and J by 2 bases, with 8 bases between the two germline ends. Germline V gives CDR1 SGHRS, CDR2 YFSETQ. There are 14 residues in the CDR3. Full variable domain (rest looked up from reference TRBV5-1 and TRBJ1-1): KAGVTQTPRYLIKTRGQQVTLSCSPISGHRSVSWYQQTPGQGLQFLFEYFSETQRNKGNFPGRFSGRQFSNSRSEMNVSTLELGDSALYLCASSLGTVNTEAFFGQGTRLTVV.

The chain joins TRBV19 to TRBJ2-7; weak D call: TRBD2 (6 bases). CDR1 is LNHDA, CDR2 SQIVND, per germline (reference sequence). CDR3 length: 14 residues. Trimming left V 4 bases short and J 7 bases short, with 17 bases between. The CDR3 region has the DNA TGTGCCAGTAGTACAACCGGGACTCCACGAGAGCAGTACTTC. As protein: CASSTTGTPREQYF.

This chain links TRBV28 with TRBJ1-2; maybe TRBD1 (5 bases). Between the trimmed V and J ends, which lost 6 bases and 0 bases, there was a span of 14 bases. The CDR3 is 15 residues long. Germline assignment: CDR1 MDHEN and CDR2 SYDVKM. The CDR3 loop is CASRHPLRANYGYTF. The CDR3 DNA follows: TGTGCCAGCAGGCACCCCCTCAGGGCTAACTATGGCTACACCTTC.

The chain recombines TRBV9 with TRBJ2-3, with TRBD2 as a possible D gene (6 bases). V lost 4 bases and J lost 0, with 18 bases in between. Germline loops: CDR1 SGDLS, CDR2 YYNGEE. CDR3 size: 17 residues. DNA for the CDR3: TGTGCCAGCAGCCCGGAGGGGCTAGCGTCTAGCACAGATACGCAGTATTTT. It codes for CASSPEGLASSTDTQYF.

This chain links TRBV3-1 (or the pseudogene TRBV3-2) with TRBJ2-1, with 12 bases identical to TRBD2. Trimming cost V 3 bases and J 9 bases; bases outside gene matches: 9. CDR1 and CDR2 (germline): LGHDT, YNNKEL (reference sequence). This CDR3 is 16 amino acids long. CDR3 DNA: TGTGCCAGCAGCCAGATGCTAGCGGGAGGGTTAAGTGAGCAGTTCTTC. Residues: CASSQMLAGGLSEQFF.

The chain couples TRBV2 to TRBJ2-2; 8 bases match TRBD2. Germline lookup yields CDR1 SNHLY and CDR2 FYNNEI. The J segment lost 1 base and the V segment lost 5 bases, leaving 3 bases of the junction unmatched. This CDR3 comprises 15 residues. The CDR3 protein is CASSRSGRNTGELFF. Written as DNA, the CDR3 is TGTGCCAGCAGTCGAAGCGGGAGGAACACCGGGGAGCTGTTTTTT.

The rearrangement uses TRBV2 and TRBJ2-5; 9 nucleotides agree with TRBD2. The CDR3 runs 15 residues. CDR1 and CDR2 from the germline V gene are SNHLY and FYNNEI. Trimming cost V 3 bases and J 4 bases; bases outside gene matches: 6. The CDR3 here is CASSESSGNGETQYF. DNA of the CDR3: TGTGCCAGCAGTGAGTCTAGCGGGAATGGAGAGACCCAGTACTTC.

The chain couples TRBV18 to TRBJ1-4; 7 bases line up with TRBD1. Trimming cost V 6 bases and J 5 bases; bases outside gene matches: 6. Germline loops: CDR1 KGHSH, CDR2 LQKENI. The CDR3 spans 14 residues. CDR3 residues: CASSRQGKNEKLFF. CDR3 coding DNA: TGTGCCAGCTCCCGACAGGGAAAGAATGAAAAACTGTTTTTT. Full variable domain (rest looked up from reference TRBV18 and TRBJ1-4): NAGVMQNPRHLVRRRGQEARLRCSPMKGHSHVYWYRQLPEEGLKFMVYLQKENIIDESGMPKERFSAEFPKEGPSILRIQQVVRGDSAAYFCASSRQGKNEKLFFGSGTQLSVL.

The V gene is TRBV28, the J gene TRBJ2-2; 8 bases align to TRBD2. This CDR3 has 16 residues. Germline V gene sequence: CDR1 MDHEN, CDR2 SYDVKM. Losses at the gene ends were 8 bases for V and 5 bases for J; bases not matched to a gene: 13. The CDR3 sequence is CASFLSGGYITGELFF. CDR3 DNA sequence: TGTGCCAGCTTCCTCAGCGGGGGCTATATAACCGGGGAGCTGTTTTTT. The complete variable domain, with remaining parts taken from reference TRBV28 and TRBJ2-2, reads DVKVTQSSRYLVKRTGEKVFLECVQDMDHENMFWYRQDPGLGLRLIYFSYDVKMKEKGDIPEGYSVSREKKERFSLILESASTNQTSMYLCASFLSGGYITGELFFGEGSRLTVL.

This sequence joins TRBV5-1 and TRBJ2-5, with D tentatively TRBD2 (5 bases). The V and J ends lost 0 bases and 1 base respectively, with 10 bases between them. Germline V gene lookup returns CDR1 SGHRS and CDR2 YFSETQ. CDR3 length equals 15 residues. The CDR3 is CASSLVPAVQETQYF. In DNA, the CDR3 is TGCGCCAGCAGCTTGGTTCCAGCGGTCCAAGAGACCCAGTACTTC.

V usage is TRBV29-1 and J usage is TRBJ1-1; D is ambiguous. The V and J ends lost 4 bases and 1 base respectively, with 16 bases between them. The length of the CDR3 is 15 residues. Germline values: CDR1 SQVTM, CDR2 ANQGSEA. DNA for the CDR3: TGCAGCGTTGGATATTCGGGAGGATCGAACACTGAAGCTTTCTTT. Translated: CSVGYSGGSNTEAFF.

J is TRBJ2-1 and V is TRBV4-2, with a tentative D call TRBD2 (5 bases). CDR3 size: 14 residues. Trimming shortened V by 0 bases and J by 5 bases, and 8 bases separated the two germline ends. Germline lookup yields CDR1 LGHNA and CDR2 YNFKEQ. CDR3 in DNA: TGTGCCAGCAGCCAAGAAGGGCGGGACAATGAGCAGTTCTTC. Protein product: CASSQEGRDNEQFF.

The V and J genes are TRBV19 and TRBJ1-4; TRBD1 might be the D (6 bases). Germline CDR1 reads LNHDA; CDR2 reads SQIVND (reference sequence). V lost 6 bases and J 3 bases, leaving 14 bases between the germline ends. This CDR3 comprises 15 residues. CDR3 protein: CASSNQGLANEKLFF. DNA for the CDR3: TGTGCCAGTAGCAACCAGGGGCTGGCTAATGAAAAACTGTTTTTT.